The rows below give T cell receptor beta chains drawn from one sample of a study of blood T cell repertoires in COVID-19. Some clones are missing from TCRdb's copy, which holds only in-frame ones; the method was immunoSEQ multiplex PCR. The table has about 160,000 clones, more than 80% seen once. Sequencing used peripheral blood. The source of these receptors is a man aged 55-75 years with acute or convalescent COVID-19. The CDR3 runs from the conserved cysteine through the conserved F or W. The order of the fields is clone size, D gene, V gene, J gene, CDR3 protein, CDR3 DNA. The D gene is left open where the match is weak. The size of a clone is reported for some rows only, either as once, few or many, or as a class for expanded clones.

clone size: -; D gene: -; V gene: TRBV3-1/TRBV3-2; J gene: TRBJ1-5; CDR3 protein: CASSQVWGREPQHF; CDR3 DNA: TGTGCCAGCAGCCAAGTATGGGGGCGGGAGCCCCAGCATTTT
clone size: -; D gene: -; V gene: TRBV6-4; J gene: TRBJ1-5; CDR3 protein: CASSEKGGQPQHF; CDR3 DNA: TGTGCCAGCAGTGAGAAGGGAGGTCAGCCCCAGCATTTT
clone size: -; D gene: TRBD1; V gene: TRBV2; J gene: TRBJ1-2; CDR3 protein: CASSEVRGTGGSQGYTF; CDR3 DNA: TGTGCCAGCAGTGAAGTAAGGGGGACAGGGGGAAGTCAAGGCTACACCTTC
clone size: -; D gene: -; V gene: TRBV21-1; J gene: TRBJ1-6; CDR3 protein: CASSAPFQGGLGNSPLHF; CDR3 DNA: TGTGCCAGCAGCGCGCCCTTCCAGGGGGGCCTAGGTAATTCACCCCTCCACTTT
clone size: -; D gene: -; V gene: TRBV6-6; J gene: TRBJ1-5; CDR3 protein: CASSYGRNNQPQHF; CDR3 DNA: TGTGCCAGCAGTTACGGCAGAAACAATCAGCCCCAGCATTTT
clone size: -; D gene: TRBD1; V gene: TRBV28; J gene: TRBJ1-1; CDR3 protein: CASSSTGDWNTEAFF; CDR3 DNA: TGTGCCAGCAGTTCGACAGGGGACTGGAACACTGAAGCTTTCTTT
clone size: once; D gene: -; V gene: TRBV29-1; J gene: TRBJ1-1; CDR3 protein: CSPRQMGEAFF; CDR3 DNA: TGCAGCCCTCGACAGATGGGTGAAGCTTTCTTT
clone size: -; D gene: TRBD2; V gene: TRBV4-3; J gene: TRBJ2-3; CDR3 protein: CASSPAGEGTQYF; CDR3 DNA: TGCGCCAGCAGCCCTGCGGGGGAGGGTACGCAGTATTTT
clone size: -; D gene: -; V gene: TRBV4-1; J gene: TRBJ1-2; CDR3 protein: CASSQDRSGYNGYTF; CDR3 DNA: TGCGCCAGCAGCCAGGATAGGTCAGGGTACAACGGCTACACCTTC
clone size: -; D gene: TRBD1; V gene: TRBV11-2; J gene: TRBJ1-3; CDR3 protein: CASSATAGQGASGNTIYF; CDR3 DNA: TGTGCCAGCAGCGCCACGGCCGGACAGGGGGCCTCTGGAAACACCATATATTTT
clone size: -; D gene: TRBD1; V gene: TRBV5-4; J gene: TRBJ1-5; CDR3 protein: CASSPGQGANQPQHF; CDR3 DNA: TGTGCCAGCAGCCCGGGACAGGGGGCTAATCAGCCCCAGCATTTT
clone size: once; D gene: TRBD2; V gene: TRBV10-3; J gene: TRBJ2-7; CDR3 protein: CASLDSGSSYEQYF; CDR3 DNA: TGTGCCTCCCTTGATAGCGGGAGCTCCTACGAGCAGTACTTC
clone size: -; D gene: TRBD1; V gene: TRBV19; J gene: TRBJ1-6; CDR3 protein: CASSITRGPTTSPLHF; CDR3 DNA: TGTGCCAGTAGTATAACGAGGGGGCCAACTACTTCACCCCTCCACTTT
clone size: -; D gene: TRBD1; V gene: TRBV3-1/TRBV3-2; J gene: TRBJ1-4; CDR3 protein: CANSPTPRQGSRANEKLFF; CDR3 DNA: TGTGCCAACAGCCCCACCCCGCGACAGGGAAGTAGAGCTAATGAAAAACTGTTTTTT
clone size: -; D gene: TRBD1; V gene: TRBV5-4; J gene: TRBJ1-6; CDR3 protein: CASSSKQGANSPLHF; CDR3 DNA: TGTGCCAGCAGCTCGAAACAGGGGGCGAATTCACCCCTCCACTTT
clone size: -; D gene: TRBD1; V gene: TRBV6-5; J gene: TRBJ1-1; CDR3 protein: CASSSLARDSRTEAFF; CDR3 DNA: TGTGCCAGCAGTTCCTTAGCCCGGGACAGTAGGACTGAAGCTTTCTTT
clone size: -; D gene: -; V gene: TRBV7-8; J gene: TRBJ1-5; CDR3 protein: CASSLEAWSVNQPQHF; CDR3 DNA: TGTGCCAGCAGCTTAGAAGCCTGGAGTGTTAATCAGCCCCAGCATTTT
clone size: -; D gene: TRBD1; V gene: TRBV7-9; J gene: TRBJ2-5; CDR3 protein: CASSLTGGQETQYF; CDR3 DNA: TGTGCCAGCAGTTTGACAGGGGGCCAAGAGACCCAGTACTTC
clone size: -; D gene: TRBD2; V gene: TRBV19; J gene: TRBJ2-1; CDR3 protein: CASSSLVPRGLATDKAVF; CDR3 DNA: TGTGCCAGTAGTTCCCTAGTTCCGAGGGGACTAGCAACCGACAAGGCGGTCTTC
clone size: once; D gene: TRBD1; V gene: TRBV6-5; J gene: TRBJ1-1; CDR3 protein: CASNVDRGGTEAFF; CDR3 DNA: TGTGCCAGCAATGTGGACAGGGGGGGCACTGAAGCTTTCTTT
clone size: -; D gene: TRBD1; V gene: TRBV5-1; J gene: TRBJ2-1; CDR3 protein: CASSFGQGAHNEQFF; CDR3 DNA: TGCGCCAGCAGCTTTGGACAGGGGGCCCACAATGAGCAGTTCTTC
clone size: -; D gene: TRBD1; V gene: TRBV6-2/TRBV6-3; J gene: TRBJ2-7; CDR3 protein: CASSYFGTAHQQYF; CDR3 DNA: TGTGCCAGCAGTTACTTTGGGACAGCTCATCAGCAGTACTTC
clone size: -; D gene: -; V gene: TRBV12-3/TRBV12-4; J gene: TRBJ2-2; CDR3 protein: CASSPGQPHELFF; CDR3 DNA: TGTGCCAGCAGTCCGGGACAACCACATGAGCTGTTTTTT
clone size: -; D gene: TRBD1; V gene: TRBV9; J gene: TRBJ1-2; CDR3 protein: CASSARQGSGYTF; CDR3 DNA: TGTGCCAGCAGCGCACGACAGGGCTCGGGCTACACCTTC
clone size: -; D gene: TRBD2; V gene: TRBV4-2; J gene: TRBJ2-7; CDR3 protein: CASSLDGLAGGSYSYEQYF; CDR3 DNA: TGTGCCAGCAGCCTCGATGGACTAGCGGGGGGCTCTTACTCCTACGAGCAGTACTTC
clone size: -; D gene: TRBD1; V gene: TRBV25-1; J gene: TRBJ1-1; CDR3 protein: CASGRTGGFYTEAFF; CDR3 DNA: TGTGCCAGCGGGAGGACAGGGGGATTCTACACTGAAGCTTTCTTT
clone size: many; D gene: -; V gene: TRBV10-2; J gene: TRBJ1-1; CDR3 protein: CASSEDTVEAFF; CDR3 DNA: TGCGCCAGCAGTGAGGACACGGTTGAAGCTTTCTTT
clone size: once; D gene: -; V gene: TRBV5-6; J gene: TRBJ1-2; CDR3 protein: CASSLRAGANYGYTF; CDR3 DNA: TGTGCCAGCAGCTTAAGGGCAGGGGCTAACTATGGCTACACCTTC
clone size: -; D gene: -; V gene: TRBV5-6; J gene: TRBJ2-7; CDR3 protein: CASSLGAGANYEQYF; CDR3 DNA: TGTGCCAGCAGCTTGGGGGCGGGGGCAAACTACGAGCAGTACTTC
clone size: -; D gene: -; V gene: TRBV9; J gene: TRBJ2-1; CDR3 protein: CASSPRLSYNEQFF; CDR3 DNA: TGTGCCAGCAGCCCCCGGTTGTCCTACAATGAGCAGTTCTTC
clone size: once; D gene: TRBD1; V gene: TRBV5-1; J gene: TRBJ2-6; CDR3 protein: CASSKAGTAISGANVLTF; CDR3 DNA: TGCGCCAGCAGCAAAGCCGGGACAGCAATCTCTGGGGCCAACGTCCTGACTTTC
clone size: -; D gene: -; V gene: TRBV5-6; J gene: TRBJ1-1; CDR3 protein: CASSLWTAEAFF; CDR3 DNA: TGTGCCAGCAGCCTATGGACAGCTGAAGCTTTCTTT
clone size: -; D gene: -; V gene: TRBV5-1; J gene: TRBJ1-2; CDR3 protein: CASTPRGGAYGYTF; CDR3 DNA: TGCGCCAGCACCCCGAGGGGGGGGGCCTATGGCTACACCTTC